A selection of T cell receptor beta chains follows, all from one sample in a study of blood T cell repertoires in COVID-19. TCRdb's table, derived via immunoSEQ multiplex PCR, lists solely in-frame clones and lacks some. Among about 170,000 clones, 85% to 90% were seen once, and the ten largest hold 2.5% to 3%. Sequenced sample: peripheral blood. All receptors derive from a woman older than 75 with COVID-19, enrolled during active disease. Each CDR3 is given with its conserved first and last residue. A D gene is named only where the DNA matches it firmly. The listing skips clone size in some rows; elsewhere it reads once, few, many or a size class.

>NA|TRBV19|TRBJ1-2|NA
TGTGCCAGTAGTATAGGGAGACAGCGGGGCTATGGCTACACCTTC
CASSIGRQRGYGYTF
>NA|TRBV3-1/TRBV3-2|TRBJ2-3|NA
TGTGCCAGCAGCCAAGGCTATGGCGGGGACACAGATACGCAGTATTTT
CASSQGYGGDTDTQYF
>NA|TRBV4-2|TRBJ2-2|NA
TGTGCCAGCAGCCAAGATCCGACAGTGAACACCGGGGAGCTGTTTTTT
CASSQDPTVNTGELFF
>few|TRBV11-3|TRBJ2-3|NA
TGTGCCAGCAGCTCCCGAAGGGGTGGAGATACGCAGTATTTT
CASSSRRGGDTQYF
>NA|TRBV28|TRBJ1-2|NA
TGTGCCAGCAGTTTATCAGGGGTTAAGTCTGGCTACACCTTC
CASSLSGVKSGYTF
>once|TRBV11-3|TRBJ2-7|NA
TGTGCCAGCAGCTTAGAGCCACTCTCCGAGCAGTACTTC
CASSLEPLSEQYF
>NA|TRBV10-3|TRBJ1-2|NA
TGTGCCATCAGGGGGGCCCGGGATTATGGCTACACCTTC
CAIRGARDYGYTF
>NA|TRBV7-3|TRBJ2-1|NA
TGTGCCAGCAGCTCCCAGATTGGGGGGGCGGGCCCCTACAATGAGCAGTTCTTC
CASSSQIGGAGPYNEQFF
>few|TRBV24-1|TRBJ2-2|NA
TGTGCCACCAGTGAACTCCAAACCGGGGAGCTGTTTTTT
CATSELQTGELFF
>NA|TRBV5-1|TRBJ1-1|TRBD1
TGCGCCAGTCATGGACAGGGGGGTACTGAAGCTTTCTTT
CASHGQGGTEAFF
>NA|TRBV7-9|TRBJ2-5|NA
TGTGCCAGCAGCCCACCCTCATCACCGGGGGCCCAGTACTTC
CASSPPSSPGAQYF
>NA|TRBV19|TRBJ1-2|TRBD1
TGTGCCAGTAAGGGGACAGGGGGCAACGGTGGCTACACCTTC
CASKGTGGNGGYTF
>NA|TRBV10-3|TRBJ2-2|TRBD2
TGTGCCATGAAAGCGGGAGACACCGGGGAGCTGTTTTTT
CAMKAGDTGELFF
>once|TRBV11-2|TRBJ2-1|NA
TGTGCCAGCAGCCTTAACAGCGGCCTTGGGAATGAGCAGTTCTTC
CASSLNSGLGNEQFF
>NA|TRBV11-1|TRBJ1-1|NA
TGTGCCAGCACCCCTCGGGGGAACCGGGACACTGAAGCTTTCTTT
CASTPRGNRDTEAFF
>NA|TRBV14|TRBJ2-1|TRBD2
TGTGCCAGCAGCCCCTTGACCTCGACTAGCGGGAGCTCCGGGCAGTTCTTC
CASSPLTSTSGSSGQFF
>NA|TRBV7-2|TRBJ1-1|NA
TGTGCCAGCAGCTTAAACGGAAGGGGCACTGAAGCTTTCTTT
CASSLNGRGTEAFF
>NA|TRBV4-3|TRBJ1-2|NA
TGCGCCAGCAGCCAAGAACCCGGGATCGACTATGGCTACACCTTC
CASSQEPGIDYGYTF
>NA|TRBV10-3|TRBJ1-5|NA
TGTGCCATCAGCAACACAGATAGCAATCAGCCCCAGCATTTT
CAISNTDSNQPQHF
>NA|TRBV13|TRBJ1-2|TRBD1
TGTGCCAGCAGCTTAGGATGGGGGACAGGGGAAGATGGCTACACCTTC
CASSLGWGTGEDGYTF
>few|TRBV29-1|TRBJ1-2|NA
TGCAGCGTTGAAGGGACAGTCTATGGCTACACCTTC
CSVEGTVYGYTF
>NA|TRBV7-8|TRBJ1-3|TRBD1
TGTGCCAGCAGCTTAGGAGGGGGCACTGGAAACACCATATATTTT
CASSLGGGTGNTIYF
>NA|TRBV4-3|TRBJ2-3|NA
TGCGCCAGCAGCCAAGGCAACTTTCCCCCACAGTATTTT
CASSQGNFPPQYF
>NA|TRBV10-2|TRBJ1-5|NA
TGCGCCAGCAGTGAGTATACAGGATCGAATCAGCCCCAGCATTTT
CASSEYTGSNQPQHF
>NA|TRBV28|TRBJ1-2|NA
TGTGCCAGCAGTGTCGGAGAGTATGGCTACACCTTC
CASSVGEYGYTF
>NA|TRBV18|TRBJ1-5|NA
TGTGCCAGCTCACCAAACAGGGTCAATCAGCCCCAGCATTTT
CASSPNRVNQPQHF
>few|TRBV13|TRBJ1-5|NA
TGTGCCAGCAGCATCGGACAGAATCAGCCCCAGCATTTT
CASSIGQNQPQHF
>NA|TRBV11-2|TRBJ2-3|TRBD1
TGTGCCAGCAGCTTAACAGGGGGTAGCACAGATACGCAGTATTTT
CASSLTGGSTDTQYF
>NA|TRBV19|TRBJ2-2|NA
TGTGCCAGTAACCGAGGAACTGCCAACACCGGGGAGCTGTTTTTT
CASNRGTANTGELFF
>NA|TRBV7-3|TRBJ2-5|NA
TGTGCCAGCAGCTTAGGGGCAGGGCAGGAGACCCAGTACTTC
CASSLGAGQETQYF
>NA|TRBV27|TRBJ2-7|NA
TGTGCCAGCAGTTTATCGACACCCGGGACTCGTCCCGACGAGCAGTACTTC
CASSLSTPGTRPDEQYF
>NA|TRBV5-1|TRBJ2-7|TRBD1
TGCGCCAGCGGGGACAGCTCCTACGAGCAGTACTTC
CASGDSSYEQYF
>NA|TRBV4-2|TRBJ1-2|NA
TGTGCCAGCAGCCAAGGTGCGACAGCCCTCTATGGCTACACCTTC
CASSQGATALYGYTF
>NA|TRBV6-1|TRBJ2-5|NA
TGTGCCAGCAGTGAAGGTAGACTGCGAGAGACCCAGTACTTC
CASSEGRLRETQYF
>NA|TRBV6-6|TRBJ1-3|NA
TGTGCCAGCAGGGCCGACTCTGGAAACACCATATATTTT
CASRADSGNTIYF
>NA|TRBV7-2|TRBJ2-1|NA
TGTGCCAGCAGCACCGGGACATACAATGAGCAGTTCTTC
CASSTGTYNEQFF
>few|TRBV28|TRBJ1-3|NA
TGTGCCAGCAGTTCAGGGCCTGGAAACACCATATATTTT
CASSSGPGNTIYF
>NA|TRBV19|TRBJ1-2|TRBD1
TGTGCCAGTAGTTCGGGACAGAACCATGGCTACACCTTC
CASSSGQNHGYTF
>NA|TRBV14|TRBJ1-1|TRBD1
TGTGCCAGCAGTCCCAGGACAGGGGGGAACACTGAAGCTTTCTTT
CASSPRTGGNTEAFF
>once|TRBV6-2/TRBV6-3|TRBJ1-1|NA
TGTGCCAGCAGTTCCGCGGGGGGACGTACTGAAGCTTTCTTT
CASSSAGGRTEAFF
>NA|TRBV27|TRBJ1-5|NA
TGTGCCAGCAGCAAACAGGGAGGGCGCGTCAGCAATCAGCCCCAGCATTTT
CASSKQGGRVSNQPQHF
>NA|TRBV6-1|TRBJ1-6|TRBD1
TGTGCCAGCAGTGACCCGGACAGGGGGCATATCCCCCTCCACTTT
CASSDPDRGHIPLHF
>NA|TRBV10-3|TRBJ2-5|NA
TGTGCCATCAGTGGGACAGAGCAAGAGACCCAGTACTTC
CAISGTEQETQYF
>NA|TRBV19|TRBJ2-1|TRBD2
TGTGCCAGTAGTATCAAGGGTCTAGCGGGAGACGAGCAGTTCTTC
CASSIKGLAGDEQFF
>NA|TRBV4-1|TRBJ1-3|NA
TGCGCCAGCAGCCAAGACAGGGAAACTGGAAACACCATATATTTT
CASSQDRETGNTIYF
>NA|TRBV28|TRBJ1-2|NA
TGTGCCAGCAGTAAGACAGACAACTATGGCTACACCTTC
CASSKTDNYGYTF
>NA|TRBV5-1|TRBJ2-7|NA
TGCGCCAGCAGCTTGCTGGAGCCGCCATACGAGCAGTACTTC
CASSLLEPPYEQYF
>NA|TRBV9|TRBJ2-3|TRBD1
TGTGCCAGCAGCGTATCCGGGACAGGGGTGGCAGATACGCAGTATTTT
CASSVSGTGVADTQYF
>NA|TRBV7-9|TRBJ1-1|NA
TGTGCCAGCAGCAATCAGGGTGATTGGGGCACTGAAGCTTTCTTT
CASSNQGDWGTEAFF
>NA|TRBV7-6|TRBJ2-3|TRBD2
TGTGCCAGCAGCTTAGATCCGGGACTAGCAAAAGATACGCAGTATTTT
CASSLDPGLAKDTQYF
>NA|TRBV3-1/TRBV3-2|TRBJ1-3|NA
TGTGCCAGCAGCCAAAATACGGGCTCTGGAAACACCATATATTTT
CASSQNTGSGNTIYF
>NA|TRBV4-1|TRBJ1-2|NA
TGCGCCAGCCAAAGCGACCCCGACCCTCCGAACTATGGCTACACCTTC
CASQSDPDPPNYGYTF
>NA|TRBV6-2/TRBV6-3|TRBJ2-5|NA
TGTGCCAGCAGTTATGGGGGGTCGATCCAAGAGACCCAGTACTTC
CASSYGGSIQETQYF
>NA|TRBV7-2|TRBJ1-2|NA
TGTGCCAGCAGCTTAAGTTGGCGGCAGGGGAAAGGCTACACCTTC
CASSLSWRQGKGYTF
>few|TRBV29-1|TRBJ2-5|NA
TGCAGCGTTGGAGACCAAGGGGGATGGGAGACCCAGTACTTC
CSVGDQGGWETQYF
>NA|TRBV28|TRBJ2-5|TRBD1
TGTGCCAGCAGTTTATCCAGACAGGGGGCGTCACCAGAGACCCAGTACTTC
CASSLSRQGASPETQYF
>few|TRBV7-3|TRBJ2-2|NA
TGTGCCAGCAGCTTAACCGGCCGAGGTACCGGGGAGCTGTTTTTT
CASSLTGRGTGELFF
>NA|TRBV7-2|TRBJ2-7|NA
TGTGCCAGCAGCGCCACGAGAAGCTCCTACGAGCAGTACTTC
CASSATRSSYEQYF
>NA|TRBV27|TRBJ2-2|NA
TGTGCCAGCAGTTTTACAGCTGCGAACACCGGGGAGCTGTTTTTT
CASSFTAANTGELFF
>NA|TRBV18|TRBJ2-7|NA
TGTGCCAGCTCACCAATAATGTACGAGCAGTACTTC
CASSPIMYEQYF